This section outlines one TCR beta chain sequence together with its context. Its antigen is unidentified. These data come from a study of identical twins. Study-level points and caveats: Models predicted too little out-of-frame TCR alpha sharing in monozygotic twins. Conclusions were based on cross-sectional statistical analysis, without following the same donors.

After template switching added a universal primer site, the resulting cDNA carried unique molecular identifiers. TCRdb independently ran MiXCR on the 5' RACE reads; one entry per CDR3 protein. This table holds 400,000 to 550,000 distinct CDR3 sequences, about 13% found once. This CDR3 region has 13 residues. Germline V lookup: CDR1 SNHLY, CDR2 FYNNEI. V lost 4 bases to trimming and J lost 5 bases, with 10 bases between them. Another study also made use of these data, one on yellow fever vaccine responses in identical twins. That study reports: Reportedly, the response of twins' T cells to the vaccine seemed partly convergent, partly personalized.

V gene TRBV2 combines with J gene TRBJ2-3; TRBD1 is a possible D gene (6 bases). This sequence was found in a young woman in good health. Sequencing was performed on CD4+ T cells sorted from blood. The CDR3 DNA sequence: TGTGCCAGCAGTGTACAGGGCTTAGATACGCAGTATTTT. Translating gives CASSVQGLDTQYF. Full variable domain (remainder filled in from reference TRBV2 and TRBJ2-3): EPEVTQTPSHQVTQMGQEVILRCVPISNHLYFYWYRQILGQKVEFLVSFYNNEISEKSEIFDDQFSVERPDGSNFTLKIRSTKLEDSAMYFCASSVQGLDTQYFGPGTRLTVL.